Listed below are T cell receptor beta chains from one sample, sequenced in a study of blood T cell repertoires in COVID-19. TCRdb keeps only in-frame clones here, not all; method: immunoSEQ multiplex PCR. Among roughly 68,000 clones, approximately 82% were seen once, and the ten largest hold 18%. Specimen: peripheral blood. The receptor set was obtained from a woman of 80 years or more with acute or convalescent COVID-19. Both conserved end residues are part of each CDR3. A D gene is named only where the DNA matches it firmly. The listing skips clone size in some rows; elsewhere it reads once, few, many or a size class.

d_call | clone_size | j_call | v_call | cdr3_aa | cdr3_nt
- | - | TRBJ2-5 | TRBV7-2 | CASSFGSFPETQYF | TGTGCCAGCAGCTTCGGGAGCTTTCCAGAGACCCAGTACTTC
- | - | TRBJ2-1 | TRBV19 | CASSIDRYNEQFF | TGTGCCAGTAGTATAGACAGATACAATGAGCAGTTCTTC
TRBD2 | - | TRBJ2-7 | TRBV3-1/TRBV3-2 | CASSQAPLGAGGREQYF | TGTGCCAGCAGCCAAGCGCCCCTTGGAGCGGGGGGGCGCGAGCAGTACTTC
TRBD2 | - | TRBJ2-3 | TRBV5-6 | CASSLLAGRTDTQYF | TGTGCCAGCAGCTTACTAGCGGGACGCACAGATACGCAGTATTTT
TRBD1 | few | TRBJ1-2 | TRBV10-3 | CAISESKVVGTGYGYTF | TGTGCCATCAGTGAGTCGAAGGTAGTTGGGACAGGATATGGCTACACCTTC
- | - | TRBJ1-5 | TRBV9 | CASSVLGNQPQHF | TGTGCCAGCAGCGTCCTAGGCAATCAGCCCCAGCATTTT
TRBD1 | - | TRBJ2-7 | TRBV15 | CATSRDSGTGGEQYF | TGTGCCACCAGCAGAGATTCTGGGACAGGCGGCGAGCAGTACTTC
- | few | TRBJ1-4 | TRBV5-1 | CASSFGGSNEKLFF | TGCGCCAGCAGCTTCGGGGGGAGTAATGAAAAACTGTTTTTT
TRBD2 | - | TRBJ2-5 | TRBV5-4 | CASSLAISGGTKETQYF | TGTGCCAGCAGCTTGGCCATCAGCGGGGGGACCAAAGAGACCCAGTACTTC
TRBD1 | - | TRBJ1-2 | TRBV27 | CASRPQGAAGYTF | TGTGCCAGCAGGCCACAGGGGGCAGCTGGCTACACCTTC
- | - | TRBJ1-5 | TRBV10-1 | CASSAPGQPQHF | TGCGCCAGCAGTGCCCCAGGACAGCCCCAGCATTTT
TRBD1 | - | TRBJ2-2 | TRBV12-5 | CASGSTGVKAGELFF | TGTGCTAGTGGTTCCACAGGGGTTAAGGCCGGGGAGCTGTTTTTT
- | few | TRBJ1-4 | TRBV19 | CASSGGGTTNEKLFF | TGTGCCAGTTCCGGGGGGGGGACAACTAATGAAAAACTGTTTTTT
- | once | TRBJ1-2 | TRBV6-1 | CASGPEAYYGYTF | TGTGCCAGCGGCCCCGAGGCCTACTATGGCTACACCTTC
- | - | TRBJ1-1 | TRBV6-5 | CASRVLVNTEAFF | TGTGCCAGCAGGGTGTTAGTGAACACTGAAGCTTTCTTT
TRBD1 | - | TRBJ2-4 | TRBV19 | CASSMTGVKNIQYF | TGTGCCAGTAGTATGACAGGGGTTAAAAACATTCAGTACTTC
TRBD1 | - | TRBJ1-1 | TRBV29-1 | CSVLTIPGQGWGNTEAFF | TGCAGCGTTCTAACTATCCCCGGACAGGGGTGGGGGAACACTGAAGCTTTCTTT
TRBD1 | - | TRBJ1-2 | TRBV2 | CASSEILTGRQDGYTF | TGTGCCAGCAGTGAAATCCTGACAGGGCGTCAGGATGGCTACACCTTC
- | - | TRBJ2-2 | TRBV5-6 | CASSLDGGPGELFF | TGTGCCAGCAGCTTGGATGGGGGCCCCGGGGAGCTGTTTTTT
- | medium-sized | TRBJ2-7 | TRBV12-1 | CASSLGQGANSYEQYF | TGTGCCAGCAGCTTAGGACAGGGGGCGAATAGCTACGAGCAGTACTTC
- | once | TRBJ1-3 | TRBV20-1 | CSASTVDSGNTIYF | TGCAGTGCTAGTACCGTAGACTCTGGAAACACCATATATTTT
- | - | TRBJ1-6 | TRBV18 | CASSLTGSPLHF | TGTGCCAGCTCACTTACCGGTTCACCCCTCCACTTT